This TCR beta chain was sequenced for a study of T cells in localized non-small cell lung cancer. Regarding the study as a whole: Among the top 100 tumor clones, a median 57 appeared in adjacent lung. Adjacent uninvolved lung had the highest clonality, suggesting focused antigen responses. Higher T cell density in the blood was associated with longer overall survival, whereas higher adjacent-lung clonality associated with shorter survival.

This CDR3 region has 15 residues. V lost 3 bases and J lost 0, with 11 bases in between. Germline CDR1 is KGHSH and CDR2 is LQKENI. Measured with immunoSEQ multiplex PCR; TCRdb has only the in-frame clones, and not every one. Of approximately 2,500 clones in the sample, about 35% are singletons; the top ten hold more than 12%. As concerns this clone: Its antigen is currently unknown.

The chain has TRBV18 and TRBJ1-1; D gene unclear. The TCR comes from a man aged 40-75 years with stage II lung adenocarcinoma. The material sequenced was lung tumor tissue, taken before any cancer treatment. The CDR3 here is CASSPTRRLNTEAFF. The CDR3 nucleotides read TGTGCCAGCTCACCTACCCGCAGGTTGAACACTGAAGCTTTCTTT.